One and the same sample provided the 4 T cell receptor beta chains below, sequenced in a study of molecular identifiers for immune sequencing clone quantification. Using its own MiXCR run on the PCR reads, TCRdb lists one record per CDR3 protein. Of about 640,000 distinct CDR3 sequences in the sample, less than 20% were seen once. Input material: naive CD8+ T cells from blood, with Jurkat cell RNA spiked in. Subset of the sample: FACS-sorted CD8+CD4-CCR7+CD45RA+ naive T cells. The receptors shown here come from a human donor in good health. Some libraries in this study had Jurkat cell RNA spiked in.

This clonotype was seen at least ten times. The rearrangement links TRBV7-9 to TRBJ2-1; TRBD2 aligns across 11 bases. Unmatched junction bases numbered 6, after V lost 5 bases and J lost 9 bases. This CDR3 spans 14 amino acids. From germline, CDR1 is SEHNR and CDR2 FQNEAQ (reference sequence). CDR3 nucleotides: TGTGCCAGCAGCCCACTAGCGGGAGTGGGTGAGCAGTTCTTC. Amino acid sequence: CASSPLAGVGEQFF.

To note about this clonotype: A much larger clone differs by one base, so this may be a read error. The CDR3 region is CTSSRSPGKDQPQHF. The CDR3 DNA is TGCACCAGCAGCCGGTCTCCAGGGAAAGATCAGCCCCAGCATTTT. The chain carries TRBV4-1 and TRBJ1-5; tentative D call: TRBD1 (5 bases). The V gene's germline CDR1 is MGHRA and CDR2 YSYEKL. The CDR3 covers 15 residues.

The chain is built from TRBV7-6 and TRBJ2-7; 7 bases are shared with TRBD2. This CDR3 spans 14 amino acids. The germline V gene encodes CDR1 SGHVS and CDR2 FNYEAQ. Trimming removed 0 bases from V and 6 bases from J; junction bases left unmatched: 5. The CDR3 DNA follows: TGTGCCAGCAGCTTAGCTGGCGGGAGTACCGAGCAGTACTTC. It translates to CASSLAGGSTEQYF.

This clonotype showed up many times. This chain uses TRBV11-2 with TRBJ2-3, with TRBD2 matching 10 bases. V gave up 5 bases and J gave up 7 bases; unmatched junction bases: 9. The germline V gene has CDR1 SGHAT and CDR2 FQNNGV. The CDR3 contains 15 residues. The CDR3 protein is CASSSSGGLRNTQYF. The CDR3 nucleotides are TGTGCCAGCAGCAGTAGCGGGGGGTTGAGAAATACGCAGTATTTT.